This TCR beta chain was retrieved from a study of blood T cells in healthy people across ages. The use of a sample-barcoded 5' primer and a J-beta primer mix characterized a second PCR of roughly 6 to 11 cycles. One entry per CDR3 protein, called by TCRdb with MiXCR from the 5' RACE reads. The sample comprises around 2 million distinct CDR3 sequences, about two fifths of which are singletons, and 23% rests with the top ten. General observations from the study: Compared with aged donors, long-lived donors showed fewer expanded clones, suggesting selection. A strong correlation was seen between TCR beta diversity and naive T cell percentage.

Each donor gave roughly 9.2 milliliters of peripheral blood. Comment on this clonotype: Its cognate antigen is unknown.

Germline CDR1 DFQATT, CDR2 SNEGSKA (reference sequence). This CDR3 contains 13 residues. The clonotype was recovered from a human donor in good health. The chain links TRBV20-1 to TRBJ1-2; 7 positions match TRBD1. Material: blood. The CDR3 loop reads CSAGRDSYYGYTF. The CDR3 DNA follows: TGCAGCGCTGGGCGGGACAGCTACTATGGCTACACCTTC.